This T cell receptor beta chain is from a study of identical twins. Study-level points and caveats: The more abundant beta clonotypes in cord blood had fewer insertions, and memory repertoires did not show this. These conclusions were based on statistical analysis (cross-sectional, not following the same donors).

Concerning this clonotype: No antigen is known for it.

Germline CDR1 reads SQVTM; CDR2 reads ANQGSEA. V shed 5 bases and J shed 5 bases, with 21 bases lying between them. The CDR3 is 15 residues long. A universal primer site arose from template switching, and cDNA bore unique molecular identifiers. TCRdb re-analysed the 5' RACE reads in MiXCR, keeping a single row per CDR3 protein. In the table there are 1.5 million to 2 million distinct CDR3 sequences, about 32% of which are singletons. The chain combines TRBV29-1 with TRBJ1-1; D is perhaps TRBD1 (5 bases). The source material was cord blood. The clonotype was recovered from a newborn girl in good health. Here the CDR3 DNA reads TGCAGCGTTATGTCGAGGGGAGCTCAGGAGACTGAAGCTTTCTTT. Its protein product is CSVMSRGAQETEAFF. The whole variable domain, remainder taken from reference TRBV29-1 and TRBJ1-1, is SAVISQKPSRDICQRGTSLTIQCQVDSQVTMMFWYRQQPGQSLTLIATANQGSEATYESGFVIDKFPISRPNLTFSTLTVSNMSPEDSSIYLCSVMSRGAQETEAFFGQGTRLTVV.